Listed below are T cell receptor beta chains from one sample, sequenced in a study of blood T cells in healthy people across ages. MiXCR was run by TCRdb on the 5' RACE reads, yielding one entry per CDR3 protein. The repertoire consists of around 800,000 distinct CDR3 sequences, with under 30% occurring once and the leading ten covering 3%. The data also belong to a second study, concerning T cells of mothers and their children.

The sequencing sample was made of blood. These receptors were collected from a boy aged 5 to 17 in good health. Each CDR3 is given without its conserved first and last residue. The order of the fields is J gene, V gene, CDR3 protein.

j_call: TRBJ2-5; v_call: TRBV7-9; cdr3_aa: ASSSTGKGETQY
j_call: TRBJ1-4; v_call: TRBV12-3/TRBV12-4; cdr3_aa: AGSQSGQGWEEKLF
j_call: TRBJ2-1; v_call: TRBV9; cdr3_aa: ASSVVRLAGDNEQF
j_call: TRBJ2-5; v_call: TRBV10-3; cdr3_aa: AISVRDNQETQY
j_call: .; v_call: TRBV20-1; cdr3_aa: SARVSRGWNEQF
j_call: TRBJ2-1; v_call: TRBV6-2/TRBV6-3; cdr3_aa: ASRGTSNNEQF
j_call: TRBJ2-3; v_call: TRBV4-1; cdr3_aa: ASDSGITDTQY
j_call: TRBJ2-7; v_call: TRBV30; cdr3_aa: AWSHYQGRNEQY
j_call: TRBJ2-3; v_call: TRBV2; cdr3_aa: ASRLVGDTQY
j_call: TRBJ2-3; v_call: TRBV28; cdr3_aa: ASSDPVASVTDTQY
j_call: TRBJ2-1; v_call: TRBV7-9; cdr3_aa: ASSLIAGVTYNEQF
j_call: TRBJ1-1; v_call: TRBV7-3; cdr3_aa: ASSLTWTANTEAF
j_call: TRBJ2-7; v_call: TRBV5-1; cdr3_aa: ASSLESTSYEQY
j_call: TRBJ1-5; v_call: TRBV20-1; cdr3_aa: SAITGDQPQH
j_call: TRBJ2-4; v_call: TRBV18; cdr3_aa: ASSPSLGTSGIKNIQY
j_call: TRBJ2-1; v_call: TRBV28; cdr3_aa: PTSVPNLMGVAGGQSSYNEQF
j_call: TRBJ1-2; v_call: TRBV4-1; cdr3_aa: ASSDLTNYGYT
j_call: TRBJ2-5; v_call: TRBV9; cdr3_aa: ASSVRTSGGPDQETQY
j_call: TRBJ2-5; v_call: TRBV7-2; cdr3_aa: ASSPGEAGTQY
j_call: TRBJ2-1; v_call: TRBV5-4; cdr3_aa: ASSGGQGLF
j_call: TRBJ2-5; v_call: TRBV7-3; cdr3_aa: ASSLTGETGSQTQY
j_call: TRBJ2-2; v_call: TRBV5-8; cdr3_aa: ASSGGQVNTGELF
j_call: .; v_call: TRBV6-5; cdr3_aa: ASSRAGPYNEQF
j_call: TRBJ2-7; v_call: TRBV6-5; cdr3_aa: ASSYSPGGRHEQY
j_call: TRBJ2-5; v_call: TRBV29-1; cdr3_aa: SVGQGWEETQY
j_call: TRBJ2-3; v_call: TRBV7-2; cdr3_aa: ASSLAPGSGGGNTQY
j_call: TRBJ2-3; v_call: TRBV7-9; cdr3_aa: ASSSGGGAGDTQY
j_call: TRBJ1-1; v_call: TRBV7-9; cdr3_aa: ASSTLSRTEAF
j_call: TRBJ1-6; v_call: TRBV27; cdr3_aa: ASSLIAGEHYNSPLH
j_call: TRBJ2-5; v_call: TRBV7-3; cdr3_aa: ASSVGQSKRETQY
j_call: TRBJ2-7; v_call: TRBV11-2; cdr3_aa: ASSSDGTAYYEQY
j_call: TRBJ2-2; v_call: TRBV10-1; cdr3_aa: ASRLGVLNTGELF
j_call: TRBJ2-5; v_call: TRBV18; cdr3_aa: ASSLTTGRETQY
j_call: TRBJ2-1; v_call: TRBV5-4; cdr3_aa: ASSLGPSNEQF
j_call: TRBJ1-2; v_call: TRBV12-3/TRBV12-4; cdr3_aa: ASSFHYGTGGYT
j_call: TRBJ1-1; v_call: TRBV7-9; cdr3_aa: ASSLMGSRGVIEAF
j_call: TRBJ1-3; v_call: TRBV6-4; cdr3_aa: ASSDAGTVLTYSGNTIY
j_call: TRBJ1-4; v_call: TRBV19; cdr3_aa: ASSKGTVDATNEKLF
j_call: TRBJ2-1; v_call: TRBV20-1; cdr3_aa: SAGVGGGLYNEQF
j_call: TRBJ2-2; v_call: TRBV7-2; cdr3_aa: ASSLGAGTGELF
j_call: TRBJ2-5; v_call: TRBV5-1; cdr3_aa: ASSLGQGLAETQY
j_call: TRBJ2-3; v_call: TRBV6-5; cdr3_aa: ASSLDDLNTQY
j_call: TRBJ2-1; v_call: TRBV7-6; cdr3_aa: ASSRGLGDEQF
j_call: TRBJ2-5; v_call: TRBV20-1; cdr3_aa: SASQGKETQY
j_call: TRBJ1-1; v_call: TRBV5-4; cdr3_aa: ASSPGGAGDNTEAF
j_call: TRBJ2-3; v_call: TRBV4-1; cdr3_aa: ASSQDPGAGTDTQY
j_call: TRBJ1-4; v_call: TRBV5-1; cdr3_aa: ASSLLRGQTNEKLF
j_call: TRBJ1-5; v_call: TRBV5-1; cdr3_aa: ASSLQQGRRGNQPQH